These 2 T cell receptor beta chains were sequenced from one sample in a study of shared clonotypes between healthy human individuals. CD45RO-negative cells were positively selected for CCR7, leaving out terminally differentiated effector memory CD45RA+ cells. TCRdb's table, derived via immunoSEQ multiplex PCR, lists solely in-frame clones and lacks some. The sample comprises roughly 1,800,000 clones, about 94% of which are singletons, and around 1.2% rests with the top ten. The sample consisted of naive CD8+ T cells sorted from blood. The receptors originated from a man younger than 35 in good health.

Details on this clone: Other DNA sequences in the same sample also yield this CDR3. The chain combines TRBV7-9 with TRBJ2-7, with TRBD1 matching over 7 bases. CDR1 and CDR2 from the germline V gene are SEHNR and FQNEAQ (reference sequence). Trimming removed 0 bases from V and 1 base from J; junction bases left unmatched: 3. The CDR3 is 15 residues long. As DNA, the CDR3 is TGTGCCAGCAGCTTAGCGGGACAGCCTTCCTACGAGCAGTACTTC. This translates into CASSLAGQPSYEQYF.

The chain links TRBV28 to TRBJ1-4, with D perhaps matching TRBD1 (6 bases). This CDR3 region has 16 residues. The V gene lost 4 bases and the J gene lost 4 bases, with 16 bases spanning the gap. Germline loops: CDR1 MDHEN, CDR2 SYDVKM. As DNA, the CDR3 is TGTGCCAGCAGTTCCAACAGGGAGTCGGTTAATGAAAAACTGTTTTTT. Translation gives CASSSNRESVNEKLFF.